This TCR beta chain originates from a study of T cell responses to AZD1222 COVID-19 vaccine. Assay used: immunoSEQ multiplex PCR; TCRdb lists only in-frame clones, some missing. The table lists 100,000 to 110,000 clones, approximately 89% of them singletons. The CDR3 is 15 residues long. Trimming removed 3 bases from V and 8 bases from J; junction bases left unmatched: 2. Germline CDR1 reads KGHSH; CDR2 reads LQKENI. The sequenced sample was peripheral blood, obtained on day 0 of MenACWY control vaccination. The rearrangement links TRBV18 to TRBJ2-1; 15 bases match TRBD2. The TCR sequence derives from an adult in good health. The CDR3 is CASSPRTSGGDEQFF. DNA for the CDR3: TGTGCCAGCTCACCCCGGACTAGCGGGGGGGATGAGCAGTTCTTC.